The next 9 T cell receptor beta chains were all read from a single sample in a study of human T cells and chemical hapten exposure. MiXCR, applied by TCRdb to the RACE reads, yields one record per CDR3 protein. Of about 84,000 distinct CDR3 sequences in the sample, 10% to 11% were seen once. Time point denoted: patch test 3, about 24 weeks after DPC sensitization. As to treatment: therapeutic diphenylcyclopropenone sensitization with weekly scalp DPC. Sequenced here: whole blood, sampled in connection with sensitization to the hapten diphenylcyclopropenone (DPC). These receptors were taken from a woman in her fifties or sixties with alopecia areata. Some clones in this sample may be carry-over from other donors' samples.

In this sample, this clonotype turned up a few times. V is TRBV7-6 and J is TRBJ2-2; D might be TRBD1 or TRBD2, each matching 5 bases. Trimming removed 6 bases at V and 2 bases at J, with 13 bases between. The CDR3 runs 15 residues. In germline, CDR1 is SGHVS, CDR2 FNYEAQ. The CDR3 nucleotides read TGTGCCAGCAGGGGGCTGAGGGGAAACACCGGGGAGCTGTTTTTT. Protein sequence: CASRGLRGNTGELFF.

In its sample, this clonotype was seen many times. This chain connects TRBV2 to TRBJ2-3; D perhaps matches TRBD2 (5 bases). CDR3 length: 13 amino acids. The V gene lost 6 bases and the J gene lost 4 bases, with 11 bases spanning the gap. CDR1 is SNHLY and CDR2 is FYNNEI in the germline V gene. This CDR3 is CASREDSSDTQYF. The DNA for the CDR3 is TGTGCCAGCAGGGAGGACTCTTCAGATACGCAGTATTTT.

The rearrangement uses TRBV18 and TRBJ2-4, with 14 bases aligning to TRBD2. Germline V gene data show CDR1 as KGHSH and CDR2 as LQKENI. With 3 bases clipped from V and 6 bases from J, the junction kept 4 bases outside the gene matches. There are 16 residues in the CDR3. CDR3 nucleotides: TGTGCCAGCTCACCTTCCGGGACTAGCGGGAGAAACATTCAGTACTTC. Translation gives CASSPSGTSGRNIQYF.

This clonotype has a handful of counts. The V and J genes are TRBV5-8 and TRBJ2-1; TRBD2 matches 10 bases. The CDR3 runs 15 residues. V gave up 6 bases and J gave up 9 bases; unmatched junction bases: 12. Germline CDR1 and CDR2: SGHTS and YDEGEE. CDR3 sequence (DNA): TGTGCCAGCACCCCCCTCCGGCTAGCGGGAGCTGAGCAGTTCTTC. It translates to CASTPLRLAGAEQFF.

This clonotype was detected ten times or more. The gene calls are TRBV29-1 and TRBJ2-1, with 10 bases that match TRBD1. CDR1 and CDR2 (germline): SQVTM, ANQGSEA. V lost 7 bases and J lost 9; bases outside the gene matches: 9. The CDR3 is made up of 13 amino acids. CDR3 protein: CSAGTGDHGEQFF. CDR3 coding DNA: TGCAGCGCGGGGACAGGGGATCATGGTGAGCAGTTCTTC.

The chain recombines TRBV7-9 with TRBJ1-4, with D hard to call. Trimming shortened V by 5 bases and J by 11 bases, and 9 bases separated the two germline ends. The CDR3 is made up of 11 amino acids. The V gene's germline CDR1 is SEHNR and CDR2 FQNEAQ (reference sequence). The CDR3 loop reads CASSPQSKLFF. The CDR3 bases are TGTGCCAGCAGCCCCCAATCCAAACTGTTTTTT.

This rearrangement joins TRBV29-1 to TRBJ1-1; TRBD1 is a possible D gene (5 bases). Deletions cut 1 base from V and 0 bases from J, with 9 bases between. The CDR3 is 14 residues long. In germline, CDR1 is SQVTM, CDR2 ANQGSEA. Here the CDR3 reads CSVEAGVLNTEAFF. In DNA, the CDR3 is TGCAGCGTTGAAGCGGGGGTCCTGAACACTGAAGCTTTCTTT.

There are many counts of this clonotype. This chain links TRBV18 with TRBJ2-7, with D perhaps matching TRBD2 (5 bases). CDR3 length: 16 residues. The V end lost 2 bases, the J end lost 5 bases, and 19 bases lay between the germline ends. Germline V gene lookup returns CDR1 KGHSH and CDR2 LQKENI. The CDR3 spells CASSPMTAGRAHEQYF. The CDR3 DNA reads TGTGCCAGCTCACCAATGACGGCGGGTAGAGCCCACGAGCAGTACTTC. Complete variable domain (other parts from reference TRBV18 and TRBJ2-7): NAGVMQNPRHLVRRRGQEARLRCSPMKGHSHVYWYRQLPEEGLKFMVYLQKENIIDESGMPKERFSAEFPKEGPSILRIQQVVRGDSAAYFCASSPMTAGRAHEQYFGPGTRLTVT.

This clonotype was counted only a few times. DNA for the CDR3: TGTGCCAGCCCCCGGGAGGACAGGGTTTATGAGGCCAGCGGGCCACGAGAGACCCAGTACTTC. Amino acids: CASPREDRVYEASGPRETQYF. The chain has TRBV27 and TRBJ2-5, with D possibly being TRBD1 (8 bases). V shed 8 bases and J shed 4 bases, with 38 bases lying between them. Per germline, CDR1 MNHEY and CDR2 SMNVEV (reference sequence). The CDR3 extends over 21 amino acids.